This T cell receptor (beta chain) derives from a study of blood T cell repertoires in COVID-19. As processed by the authors: How many nucleated cells were present was estimated from reference gene primer amplification. Sequencing used immunoSEQ multiplex PCR; TCRdb keeps in-frame clones, though not all of them. V, J and clone size are those of that table, while D and trimming were read from the DNA. The table lists about 240,000 clones, approximately 86% of them singletons. The V segment lost 2 bases and the J segment 7 bases; nucleotides outside the gene matches: 8. Germline-derived CDR1 and CDR2 are SGHRS and YFSETQ. The length of the CDR3 is 14 residues.

Sequencing input: PBMCs or T cells enriched from blood (not recorded which). The genes are TRBV5-1 and TRBJ2-7; TRBD1 agrees at 8 bases. This sequence was found in a woman in her thirties with acute COVID-19. CDR3 in DNA: TGCGCCAGCAGCTTACCGGACAGGGTGGAGGAGCAGTACTTC. Its translation: CASSLPDRVEEQYF. The variable domain in full, completed from reference TRBV5-1 and TRBJ2-7, reads KAGVTQTPRYLIKTRGQQVTLSCSPISGHRSVSWYQQTPGQGLQFLFEYFSETQRNKGNFPGRFSGRQFSNSRSEMNVSTLELGDSALYLCASSLPDRVEEQYFGPGTRLTVT.